A selection of T cell receptor beta chains follows, all from one sample in a study of persistence of HIV-infected CD4 T cells. Their antigens are not known. The protocol was immunoSEQ multiplex PCR, while the TCRdb copy is restricted to in-frame clones and leaves out a portion. The sample has tens of thousands of clones; about 77% are singletons. Sample: CD4+ T cells sorted from PBMCs after approximately 20-hour stimulation, taken from a patient who received antiretroviral therapy. These receptors were obtained from an adult man with HIV who was CMV-seropositive. CDR3s include the opening cysteine and the closing phenylalanine or tryptophan. D genes are given only for firm matches. Some rows have no size entry. The others give once, few or many, or a class for an expanded clone.

DNA	CDR3	size	J	V	D
TGCAGCGTTATAGCGGGGGCCACAGATACGCAGTATTTT	CSVIAGATDTQYF	.	TRBJ2-3	TRBV29-1	TRBD2
TGTGCCAGCAGAGGGGCAGGAGGCAATGAGCAGTTCTTC	CASRGAGGNEQFF	.	TRBJ2-1	TRBV7-9	.
TGTGCCAGCAGTGAAAACAGGGGCCCCTACGAGCAGTACTTC	CASSENRGPYEQYF	.	TRBJ2-7	TRBV6-1	TRBD1
TGTGCCAGCAGCTTGCGCGGCAGGGGGCCCGGAAACACCATATATTTT	CASSLRGRGPGNTIYF	.	TRBJ1-3	TRBV5-6	TRBD1
TGTGCCAGCAGAATCCAGGGCCGCACAGATACGCAGTATTTT	CASRIQGRTDTQYF	few	TRBJ2-3	TRBV6-5	.
TGTGCCAGCAGTATATCCTACGAGCAGTACTTC	CASSISYEQYF	few	TRBJ2-7	TRBV2	.
TGTGCCAGCAACCGACAGGGGCAGGTGGAACGCGGGACCCAGTACTTC	CASNRQGQVERGTQYF	few	TRBJ2-5	TRBV3-1/TRBV3-2	TRBD1
TGTGCCAGCAGCTTAGAGGGGGTTGGTGAAAAACTGTTTTTT	CASSLEGVGEKLFF	.	TRBJ1-4	TRBV7-9	.
TGCGCCAGCAGCTCGGGACAGGGAGCCGGGTTGGACACTGAAGCTTTCTTT	CASSSGQGAGLDTEAFF	.	TRBJ1-1	TRBV5-1	TRBD1
TGTGCCAGCAGTCTTTCCGGGACAGAAAATTCACCCCTCCACTTT	CASSLSGTENSPLHF	large	TRBJ1-6	TRBV2	TRBD1
TGTGCCAGCACTCCCCAGGGTAACTATGGCTACACCTTC	CASTPQGNYGYTF	.	TRBJ1-2	TRBV2	.
TGTGCCAGCAGTGAAAGTCGGATGATTCCCTACGAGCAGTACTTC	CASSESRMIPYEQYF	.	TRBJ2-7	TRBV6-1	.
TGCGCCAGCAGCCAAGTACAGGGGGACGGACGTCTATTC	CASSQVQGDGRLF	.	TRBJ2-7	TRBV4-1	TRBD1
TGTGCCAGCAGACCCGACAGGTGGGGTGAGCAGTTCTTC	CASRPDRWGEQFF	.	TRBJ2-1	TRBV28	.
TGTGCCAGCAGCCAACTTGGGGGGACAGGGGGCAATTCACCCCTCCACTTT	CASSQLGGTGGNSPLHF	once	TRBJ1-6	TRBV4-2	TRBD1
TGTGCCAGCAGCCATACAGGGAGCTCACCCCTCCACTTT	CASSHTGSSPLHF	.	TRBJ1-6	TRBV11-2	.
TGTGCCAGCAGCCAAGTGAACAGCGAGGGCTACACCTTC	CASSQVNSEGYTF	.	TRBJ1-2	TRBV3-1/TRBV3-2	.
TGTGCCAGCAGCTTAGGCCAAGTCAGCACAGATACGCAGTATTTT	CASSLGQVSTDTQYF	.	TRBJ2-3	TRBV7-2	.